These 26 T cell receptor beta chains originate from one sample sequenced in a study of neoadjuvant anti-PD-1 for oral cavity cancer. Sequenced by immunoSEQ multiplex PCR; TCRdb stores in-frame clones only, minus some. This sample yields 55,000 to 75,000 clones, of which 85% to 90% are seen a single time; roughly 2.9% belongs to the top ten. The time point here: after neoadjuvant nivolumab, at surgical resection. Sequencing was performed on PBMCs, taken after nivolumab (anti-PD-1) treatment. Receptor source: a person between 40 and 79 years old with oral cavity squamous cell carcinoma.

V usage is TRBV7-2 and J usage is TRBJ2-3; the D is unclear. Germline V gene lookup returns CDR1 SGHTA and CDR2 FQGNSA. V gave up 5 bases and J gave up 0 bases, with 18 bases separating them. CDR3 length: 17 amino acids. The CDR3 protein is CASSPLIGLLSTDTQYF. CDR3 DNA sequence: TGTGCCAGCAGCCCTCTAATCGGGCTACTTAGCACAGATACGCAGTATTTT. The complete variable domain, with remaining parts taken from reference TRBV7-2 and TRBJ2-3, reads GAGVSQSPSNKVTEKGKDVELRCDPISGHTALYWYRQSLGQGLEFLIYFQGNSAPDKSGLPSDRFSAERTGGSVSTLTIQRTQQEDSAVYLCASSPLIGLLSTDTQYFGPGTRLTVL.

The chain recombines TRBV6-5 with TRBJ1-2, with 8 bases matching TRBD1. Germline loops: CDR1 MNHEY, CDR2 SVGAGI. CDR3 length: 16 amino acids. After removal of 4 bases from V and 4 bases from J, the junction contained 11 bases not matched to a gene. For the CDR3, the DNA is TGTGCCAGCAGTTTCCTCCAGGGGGCCTCGGGCTATGGCTACACCTTC. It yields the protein CASSFLQGASGYGYTF.

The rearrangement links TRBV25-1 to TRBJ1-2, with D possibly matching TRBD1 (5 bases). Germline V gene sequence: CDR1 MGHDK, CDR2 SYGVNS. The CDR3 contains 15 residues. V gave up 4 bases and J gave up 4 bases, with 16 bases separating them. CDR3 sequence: CASSGGSGGIYGYTF. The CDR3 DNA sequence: TGTGCCAGCAGTGGGGGGAGCGGGGGTATCTATGGCTACACCTTC.

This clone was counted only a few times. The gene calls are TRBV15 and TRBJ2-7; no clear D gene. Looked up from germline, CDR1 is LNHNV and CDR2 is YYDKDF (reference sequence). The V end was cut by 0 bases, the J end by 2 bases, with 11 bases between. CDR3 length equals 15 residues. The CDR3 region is CATSRDFRAAYEQYF. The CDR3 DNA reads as TGTGCCACCAGCAGAGATTTTCGGGCAGCCTACGAGCAGTACTTC. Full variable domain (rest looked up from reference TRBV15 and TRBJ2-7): DAMVIQNPRYQVTQFGKPVTLSCSQTLNHNVMYWYQQKSSQAPKLLFHYYDKDFNNEADTPDNFQSRRPNTSFCFLDIRSPGLGDTAMYLCATSRDFRAAYEQYFGPGTRLTVT.

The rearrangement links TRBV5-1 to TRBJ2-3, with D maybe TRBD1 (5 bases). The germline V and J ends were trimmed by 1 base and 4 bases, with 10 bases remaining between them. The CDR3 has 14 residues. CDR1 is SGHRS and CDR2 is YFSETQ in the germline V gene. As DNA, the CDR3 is TGCGCCAGCAGCTTGCCAGGGTTTGCAGATACGCAGTATTTT. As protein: CASSLPGFADTQYF.

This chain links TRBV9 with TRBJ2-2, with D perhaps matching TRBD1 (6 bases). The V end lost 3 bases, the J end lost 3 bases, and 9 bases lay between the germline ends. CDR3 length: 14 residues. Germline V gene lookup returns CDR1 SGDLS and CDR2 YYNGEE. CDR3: CASSEGEYTGELFF. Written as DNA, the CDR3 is TGTGCCAGCAGCGAGGGGGAGTACACCGGGGAGCTGTTTTTT. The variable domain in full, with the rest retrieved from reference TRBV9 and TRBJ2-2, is DSGVTQTPKHLITATGQRVTLRCSPRSGDLSVYWYQQSLDQGLQFLIQYYNGEERAKGNILERFSAQQFPDLHSELNLSSLELGDSALYFCASSEGEYTGELFFGEGSRLTVL.

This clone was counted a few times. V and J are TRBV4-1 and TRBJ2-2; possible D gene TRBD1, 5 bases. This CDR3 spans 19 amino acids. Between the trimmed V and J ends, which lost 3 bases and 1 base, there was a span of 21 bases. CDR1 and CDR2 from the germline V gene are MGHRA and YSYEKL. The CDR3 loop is CASSQVFWGRQRNTGELFF. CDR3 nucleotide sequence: TGCGCCAGCAGCCAGGTTTTTTGGGGCAGACAGCGGAACACCGGGGAGCTGTTTTTT.

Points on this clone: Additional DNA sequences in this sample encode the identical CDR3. CDR3 region: CASRGRSGNTIYF. Here the CDR3 DNA reads TGTGCCAGCAGAGGACGGTCTGGAAACACCATATATTTT. J is TRBJ1-3 and V is TRBV2; D is unresolved. V dropped 6 bases and J dropped 1 base, with 7 bases sitting between them. This CDR3 contains 13 residues. Germline loops: CDR1 SNHLY, CDR2 FYNNEI. Filled out from reference TRBV2 and TRBJ1-3, the complete variable domain reads EPEVTQTPSHQVTQMGQEVILRCVPISNHLYFYWYRQILGQKVEFLVSFYNNEISEKSEIFDDQFSVERPDGSNFTLKIRSTKLEDSAMYFCASRGRSGNTIYFGEGSWLTVV.

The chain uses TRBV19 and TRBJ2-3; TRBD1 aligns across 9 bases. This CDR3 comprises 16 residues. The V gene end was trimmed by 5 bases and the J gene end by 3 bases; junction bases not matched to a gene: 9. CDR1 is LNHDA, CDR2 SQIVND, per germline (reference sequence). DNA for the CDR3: TGTGCCAGTAGTGGAAACAGGGACAGGGAAACAGATACGCAGTATTTT. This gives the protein CASSGNRDRETDTQYF.

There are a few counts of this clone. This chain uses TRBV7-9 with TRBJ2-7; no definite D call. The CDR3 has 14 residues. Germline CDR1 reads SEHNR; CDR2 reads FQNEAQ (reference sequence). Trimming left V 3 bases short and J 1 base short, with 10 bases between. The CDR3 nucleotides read TGTGCCAGCAGCTTCGAGTCACAGTCCTACGAGCAGTACTTC. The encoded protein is CASSFESQSYEQYF.

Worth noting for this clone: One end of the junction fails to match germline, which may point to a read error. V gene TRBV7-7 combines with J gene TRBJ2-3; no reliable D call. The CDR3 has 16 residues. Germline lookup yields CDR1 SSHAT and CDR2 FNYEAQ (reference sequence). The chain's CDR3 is CASSLGRGPSTDTQYF. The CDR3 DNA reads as TGTGCTAGCAGCTTAGGTAGAGGTCCTAGCACAGATACGCAGTATTTT.

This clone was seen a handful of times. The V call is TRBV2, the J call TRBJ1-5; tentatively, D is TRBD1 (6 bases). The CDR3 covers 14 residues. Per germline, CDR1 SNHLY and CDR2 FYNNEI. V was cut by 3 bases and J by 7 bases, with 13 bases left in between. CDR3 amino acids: CASSEGARKQPQHF. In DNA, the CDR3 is TGTGCCAGCAGTGAGGGGGCGAGGAAACAGCCCCAGCATTTT.

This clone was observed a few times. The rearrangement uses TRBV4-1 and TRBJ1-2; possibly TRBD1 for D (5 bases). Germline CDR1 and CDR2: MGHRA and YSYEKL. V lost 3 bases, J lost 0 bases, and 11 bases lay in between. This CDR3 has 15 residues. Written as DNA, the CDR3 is TGCGCCAGCAGCCAGCCGGGACGGGCTAACTATGGCTACACCTTC. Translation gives CASSQPGRANYGYTF.

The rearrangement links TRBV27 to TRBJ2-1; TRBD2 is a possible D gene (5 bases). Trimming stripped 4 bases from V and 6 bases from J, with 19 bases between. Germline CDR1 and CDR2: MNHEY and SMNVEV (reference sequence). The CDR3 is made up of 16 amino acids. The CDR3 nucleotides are TGTGCCAGCAGTTCTGTCCCCGGGGATAAAGGCAATGAGCAGTTCTTC. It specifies CASSSVPGDKGNEQFF.

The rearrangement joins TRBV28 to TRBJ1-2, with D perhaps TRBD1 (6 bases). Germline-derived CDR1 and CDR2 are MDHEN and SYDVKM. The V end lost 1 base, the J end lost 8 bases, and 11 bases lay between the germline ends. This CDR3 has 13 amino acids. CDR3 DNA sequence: TGTGCCAGCAGTTTATCCCGACAGGACGGCTACACCTTC. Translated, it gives CASSLSRQDGYTF.

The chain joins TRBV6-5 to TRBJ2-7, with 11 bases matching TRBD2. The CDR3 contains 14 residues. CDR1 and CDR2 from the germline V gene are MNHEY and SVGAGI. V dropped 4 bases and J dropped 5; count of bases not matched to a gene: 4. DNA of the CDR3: TGTGCCAGCAGTTCAGGGACTAGCGGCCACGAGCAGTACTTC. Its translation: CASSSGTSGHEQYF.

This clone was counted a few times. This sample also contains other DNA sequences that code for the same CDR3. CDR3 residues: CASGLVYTGELFF. The CDR3 region has the DNA TGTGCTAGTGGTTTGGTATACACCGGGGAGCTGTTTTTT. The chain has TRBV12-5 and TRBJ2-2; D is undetermined. Germline V gene data show CDR1 as LGHNT and CDR2 as FRNRAP. This CDR3 is 13 amino acids long. Trimming removed 0 bases at V and 3 bases at J, with 2 bases between.

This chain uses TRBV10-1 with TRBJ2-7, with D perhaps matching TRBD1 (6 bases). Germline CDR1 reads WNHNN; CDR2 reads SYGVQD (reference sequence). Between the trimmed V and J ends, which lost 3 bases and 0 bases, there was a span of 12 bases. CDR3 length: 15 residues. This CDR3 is CASSDSGASSYEQYF. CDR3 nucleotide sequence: TGCGCCAGCAGTGACTCAGGGGCCAGCTCCTACGAGCAGTACTTC.

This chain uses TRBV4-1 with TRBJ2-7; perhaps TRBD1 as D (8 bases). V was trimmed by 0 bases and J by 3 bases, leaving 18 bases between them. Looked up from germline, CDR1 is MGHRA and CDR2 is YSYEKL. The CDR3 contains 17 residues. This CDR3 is CASSQEHGGTGNYEQYF. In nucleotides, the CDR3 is TGCGCCAGCAGCCAAGAACACGGGGGGACAGGTAACTACGAGCAGTACTTC.

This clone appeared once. Here the CDR3 reads CASSVRLYGYTF. The CDR3 coding sequence is TGTGCCAGCTCGGTCAGGCTTTATGGCTACACCTTC. This chain uses TRBV2 with TRBJ1-2; D remains ambiguous. This CDR3 has 12 residues. V was cut by 8 bases and J by 5 bases, with 12 bases left in between. Germline assignment: CDR1 SNHLY and CDR2 FYNNEI.

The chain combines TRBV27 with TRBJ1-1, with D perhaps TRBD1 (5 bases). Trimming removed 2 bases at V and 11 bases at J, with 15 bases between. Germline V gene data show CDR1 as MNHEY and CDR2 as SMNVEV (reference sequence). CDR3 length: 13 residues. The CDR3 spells CASSLERGGVAFF. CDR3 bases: TGTGCCAGCAGTTTAGAAAGGGGAGGAGTCGCTTTCTTT.

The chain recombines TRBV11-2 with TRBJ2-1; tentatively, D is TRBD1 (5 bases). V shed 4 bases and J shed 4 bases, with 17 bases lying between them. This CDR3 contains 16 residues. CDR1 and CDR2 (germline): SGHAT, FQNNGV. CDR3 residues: CASSSIYRKRYNEQFF. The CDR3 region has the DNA TGTGCCAGCAGCTCTATTTACAGGAAGAGGTACAATGAGCAGTTCTTC.

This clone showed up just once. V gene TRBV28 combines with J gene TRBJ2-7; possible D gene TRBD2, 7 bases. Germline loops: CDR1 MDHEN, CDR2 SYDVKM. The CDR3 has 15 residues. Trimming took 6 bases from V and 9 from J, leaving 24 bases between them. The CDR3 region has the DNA TGTGCCAGCAGCCCAGGACTAGGTTACAGGGCGGGGCAGTACTTC. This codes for CASSPGLGYRAGQYF.

Here the CDR3 DNA reads TGTGCCAGCAGCCCACGGGACAGGCTCTATGGCTACACCTTC. Translation gives CASSPRDRLYGYTF. The rearrangement links TRBV14 to TRBJ1-2, with 8 bases that match TRBD1. CDR1 is SGHDN and CDR2 is FVKESK in the germline V gene. This CDR3 has 14 amino acids. Trimming removed 4 bases from V and 4 bases from J; junction bases left unmatched: 5. Drawing the rest from reference TRBV14 and TRBJ1-2, the complete variable domain is EAGVTQFPSHSVIEKGQTVTLRCDPISGHDNLYWYRRVMGKEIKFLLHFVKESKQDESGMPNNRFLAERTGGTYSTLKVQPAELEDSGVYFCASSPRDRLYGYTFGSGTRLTVV.

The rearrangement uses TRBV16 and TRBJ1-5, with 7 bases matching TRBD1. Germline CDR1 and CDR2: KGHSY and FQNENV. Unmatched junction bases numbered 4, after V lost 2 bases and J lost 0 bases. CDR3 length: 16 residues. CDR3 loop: CASSQGTAYSNQPQHF. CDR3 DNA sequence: TGTGCCAGCAGCCAAGGGACAGCTTATAGCAATCAGCCCCAGCATTTT.

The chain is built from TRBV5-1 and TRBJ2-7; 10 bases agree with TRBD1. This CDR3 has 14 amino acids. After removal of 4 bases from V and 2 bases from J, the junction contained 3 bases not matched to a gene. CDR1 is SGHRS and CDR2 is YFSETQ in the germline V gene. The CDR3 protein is CASSKGQGAYEQYF. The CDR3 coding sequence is TGCGCCAGCAGCAAAGGACAGGGGGCCTACGAGCAGTACTTC.